The rows below give T cell receptor beta chains drawn from one sample of a study of T cell responses to AZD1222 COVID-19 vaccine. This table comes from immunoSEQ multiplex PCR, and its TCRdb copy is limited to in-frame clones, with some not included. The sample has roughly 160,000 clones; 87% are singletons. This material consisted of peripheral blood, taken 28 days after the second AZD1222 dose. The receptors here all came from an adult who received the AZD1222 COVID-19 vaccine. CDR3s include the opening cysteine and the closing phenylalanine or tryptophan. A D gene is named only where the DNA matches it firmly. Not every row has a clone size; where given, it reads once, few, many or a size class.

j_call cdr3_length v_call d_call clone_size cdr3_aa cdr3_nt
TRBJ2-2 13 TRBV7-9 - - CASTGMGTGELFF TGTGCCAGTACGGGCATGGGGACCGGGGAGCTGTTTTTT
TRBJ2-7 15 TRBV5-4 - - CASSSRGTGGREQYF TGTGCCAGCAGCTCCAGGGGCACCGGCGGAAGAGAGCAGTACTTC
TRBJ2-3 15 TRBV3-1/TRBV3-2 TRBD1 - CASSQGQGEVDTQYF TGTGCCAGCAGCCAAGGACAGGGAGAGGTCGATACGCAGTATTTT
TRBJ2-3 15 TRBV5-4 TRBD1 - CASSPEGQGTDTQYF TGTGCCAGCAGCCCGGAGGGACAGGGGACAGATACGCAGTATTTT
TRBJ1-2 13 TRBV3-1/TRBV3-2 - - CASSQGKGDGYTF TGTGCCAGCAGCCAAGGCAAAGGCGATGGCTACACCTTC
TRBJ2-3 14 TRBV19 - - CASKRGGSTDTQYF TGTGCCAGTAAAAGGGGCGGTTCTACAGATACGCAGTATTTT
TRBJ2-7 14 TRBV6-2/TRBV6-3 TRBD1 - CASSQTGESYEQYF TGTGCCAGCAGCCAGACAGGGGAGAGCTACGAGCAGTACTTC
TRBJ2-3 17 TRBV30 - - CAWSVRGSRVSTDTQYF TGTGCCTGGAGTGTACGAGGCAGCCGCGTTAGCACAGATACGCAGTATTTT
TRBJ2-5 12 TRBV9 TRBD1 - CASSNRGETQYF TGTGCCAGCAGCAACAGGGGAGAGACCCAGTACTTC
TRBJ1-5 13 TRBV19 - - CASSNRVAQPQHF TGTGCCAGTAGTAACAGGGTGGCTCAGCCCCAGCATTTT
TRBJ2-5 19 TRBV7-9 - once CASSLKVGGMEGYQETQYF TGTGCCAGCAGCCTAAAGGTGGGGGGTATGGAAGGGTACCAAGAGACCCAGTACTTC
TRBJ1-1 14 TRBV5-1 TRBD1 - CASSWGTGNTEAFF TGCGCCAGCAGCTGGGGGACAGGGAACACTGAAGCTTTCTTT
TRBJ1-5 14 TRBV3-1/TRBV3-2 - once CASSHNSGYQPQHF TGTGCCAGCAGCCACAATTCGGGATATCAGCCCCAGCATTTT
TRBJ1-2 15 TRBV14 - - CASSALGVNPYGYTF TGTGCCAGCAGCGCCCTGGGGGTTAACCCTTATGGCTACACCTTC
TRBJ1-1 14 TRBV11-2 - - CASSLRERGTEAFF TGTGCCAGCAGCTTGAGGGAAAGAGGCACTGAAGCTTTCTTT
TRBJ2-7 14 TRBV30 - - CAWRVLGTLDEQYF TGTGCCTGGAGGGTCCTGGGCACCCTAGACGAGCAGTACTTC
TRBJ2-1 11 TRBV20-1 - once CSAREGEKEFF TGCAGTGCTAGAGAGGGGGAGAAGGAGTTCTTC
TRBJ2-5 15 TRBV7-9 TRBD1 - CASSSPGDRGETQYF TGTGCCAGCAGCTCACCGGGGGACAGGGGAGAGACCCAGTACTTC
TRBJ2-1 14 TRBV28 TRBD1 - CASRQGSQPNEQFF TGTGCCAGCCGACAGGGATCGCAGCCCAATGAGCAGTTCTTC
TRBJ1-2 12 TRBV12-3/TRBV12-4 - - CASKGDNYGYTF TGTGCCAGCAAAGGGGATAACTATGGCTACACCTTC
TRBJ1-4 15 TRBV2 - - CASSHTGTTNEKLFF TGTGCCAGCAGTCATACAGGGACGACTAATGAAAAACTGTTTTTT
TRBJ1-2 14 TRBV18 - - CASSPAGRNYGYTF TGTGCCAGCTCACCAGCGGGCCGCAACTATGGCTACACCTTC
TRBJ2-2 14 TRBV19 - - CASSPIGYTGELFF TGTGCCAGTAGCCCCATAGGATACACCGGGGAGCTGTTTTTT
TRBJ1-5 16 TRBV4-1 TRBD1 - CASSQEGAGGGPPQHF TGCGCCAGCAGCCAAGAAGGGGCGGGAGGGGGCCCGCCCCAGCATTTT
TRBJ1-4 15 TRBV5-4 - once CASSSPGPTNEKLFF TGTGCCAGCAGCTCGCCGGGACCAACGAATGAAAAACTGTTTTTT
TRBJ2-3 15 TRBV2 - - CASSEAGLTPDTQYF TGTGCCAGCAGTGAAGCTGGCTTAACCCCAGATACGCAGTATTTT
TRBJ1-3 15 TRBV5-5 - - CASSPGTHSGNTIYF TGTGCCAGCAGCCCCGGGACACACTCTGGAAACACCATATATTTT
TRBJ1-2 13 TRBV27 - - CASSFGSLYGYTF TGTGCCAGCAGTTTCGGCAGCCTTTATGGCTACACCTTC
TRBJ1-2 13 TRBV7-2 - few CASSLDPDYGYTF TGTGCCAGCAGCTTAGACCCAGACTATGGCTACACCTTC
TRBJ2-7 14 TRBV14 - - CASSQDRFSYEQYF TGTGCCAGCAGCCAAGATCGGTTCTCCTACGAGCAGTACTTC
TRBJ2-2 13 TRBV19 - - CASRGGIFGELFF TGTGCCTCCAGGGGGGGAATTTTCGGGGAGCTGTTTTTT
TRBJ1-1 15 TRBV4-3 - medium-sized CASSQGLVGGTEAFF TGCGCCAGCAGCCAAGGGTTAGTCGGGGGAACTGAAGCTTTCTTT
TRBJ2-1 13 TRBV20-1 - - CSASIVREDEQFF TGCAGTGCTAGTATTGTCAGGGAGGATGAGCAGTTCTTC
TRBJ2-5 14 TRBV7-9 - - CASRTGSGGETQYF TGTGCCAGCAGAACAGGGTCCGGGGGAGAGACCCAGTACTTC
TRBJ2-7 13 TRBV19 - - CASSTDWSYEQYF TGTGCCAGTAGCACGGACTGGTCCTACGAGCAGTACTTC
TRBJ1-2 14 TRBV6-1 - - CASSIGGDNYGYTF TGTGCCAGCAGCATCGGTGGAGATAACTATGGCTACACCTTC
TRBJ1-1 17 TRBV4-1 - once CASRNVFDRTENTEAFF TGCGCCAGCAGGAACGTTTTTGACAGGACCGAGAACACTGAAGCTTTCTTT
TRBJ2-1 16 TRBV4-3 - - CASSQEAGRSYNEQFF TGCGCCAGCAGCCAAGAGGCAGGACGATCCTACAATGAGCAGTTCTTC
TRBJ2-5 11 TRBV15 - - CATTRGETQYF TGTGCCACCACCAGGGGAGAGACCCAGTACTTC
TRBJ2-7 17 TRBV5-1 TRBD1 - CASSLALLRDSSYEQYF TGCGCCAGCAGCTTGGCCCTACTTCGGGACAGCTCCTACGAGCAGTACTTC
TRBJ2-7 14 TRBV9 TRBD1 - CASSVQGASYEQYF TGTGCCAGCAGCGTACAGGGGGCGTCCTACGAGCAGTACTTC
TRBJ1-2 11 TRBV5-8 - - CASTGHYGYTF TGTGCCAGCACAGGACACTATGGCTACACCTTC
TRBJ2-4 11 TRBV12-3/TRBV12-4 - - CASQGNAIQYF TGTGCCAGTCAGGGTAACGCCATTCAGTACTTC
TRBJ2-7 16 TRBV9 - - CASSVGSQGHTYEQYF TGTGCCAGCAGCGTAGGAAGTCAGGGACACACCTACGAGCAGTACTTC
TRBJ1-1 12 TRBV10-1 - many CASASRNTEAFF TGCGCCAGTGCCTCAAGGAACACTGAAGCTTTCTTT
TRBJ2-2 13 TRBV19 - once CASMKQGLGELFF TGTGCCAGTATGAAACAGGGCCTAGGGGAGCTGTTTTTT
TRBJ1-1 16 TRBV6-5 - - CASSYSLDGRNTEAFF TGTGCCAGCAGTTACTCGCTCGACGGGCGGAACACTGAAGCTTTCTTT
TRBJ1-5 15 TRBV6-5 - - CASRGGSLVNQPQHF TGTGCCAGCAGGGGAGGAAGTCTCGTCAATCAGCCCCAGCATTTT
TRBJ1-4 13 TRBV2 - - CASAGTIGEKLFF TGTGCCAGCGCCGGCACCATAGGTGAAAAACTGTTTTTT
TRBJ2-7 18 TRBV12-5 TRBD2 - CASGLVHSGRGTPYEQYF TGTGCTAGTGGTTTGGTCCATTCGGGGCGGGGGACCCCCTACGAGCAGTACTTC
TRBJ2-3 19 TRBV18 TRBD2 - CASSPPLAEFTPSTDTQYF TGTGCCAGCTCACCCCCGCTAGCGGAATTCACCCCTAGCACAGATACGCAGTATTTT
TRBJ1-3 11 TRBV12-3/TRBV12-4 - few CASSLGQTISF TGTGCCAGCAGTTTAGGACAGACCATATCCTTT
TRBJ1-1 13 TRBV12-3/TRBV12-4 TRBD1 - CATSRDSHGKAFF TGTGCCACATCTCGGGACAGCCACGGAAAAGCTTTCTTT
TRBJ1-5 12 TRBV28 - - CASGVGTQPQHF TGTGCCAGCGGGGTAGGAACTCAGCCCCAGCATTTT
TRBJ1-3 16 TRBV27 - - CASSPLGRNSGNTIYF TGTGCCAGCAGTCCGCTCGGACGTAACTCTGGAAACACCATATATTTT